Detailed here is one T cell receptor beta chain. Here immunoSEQ multiplex PCR was the method, and the copy in TCRdb shows in-frame clones only, minus some. The table has roughly 190,000 clones, around 89% seen once; the top ten hold roughly 5.5%. These data are taken from a study of blood T cell repertoires in COVID-19. This CDR3 comprises 15 residues. The trim removed 4 bases at V and 0 bases at J, leaving 6 bases unmatched. Germline-derived CDR1 and CDR2 are SGHRS and YFSETQ. The sample comprised peripheral blood. This sequence was found in a man between 40 and 49 years old with active or convalescent COVID-19. The chain is built from TRBV5-1 and TRBJ2-7; TRBD2 agrees at 8 bases. The CDR3 sequence: CASSRSGTSSYEQYF. The CDR3 bases are TGCGCCAGCAGCAGATCCGGGACTAGCTCCTACGAGCAGTACTTC.